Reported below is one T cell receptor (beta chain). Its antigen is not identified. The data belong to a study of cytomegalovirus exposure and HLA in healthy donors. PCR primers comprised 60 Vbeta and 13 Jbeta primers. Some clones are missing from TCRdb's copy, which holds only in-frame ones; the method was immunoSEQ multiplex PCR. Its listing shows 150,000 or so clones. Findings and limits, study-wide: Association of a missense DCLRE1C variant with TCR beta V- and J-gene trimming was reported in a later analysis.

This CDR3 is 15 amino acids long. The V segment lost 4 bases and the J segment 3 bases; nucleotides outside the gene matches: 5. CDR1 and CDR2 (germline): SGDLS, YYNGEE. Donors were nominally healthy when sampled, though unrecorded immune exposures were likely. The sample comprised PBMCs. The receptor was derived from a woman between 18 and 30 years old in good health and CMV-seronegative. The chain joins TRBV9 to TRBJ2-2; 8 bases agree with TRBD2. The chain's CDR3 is CASSIREGDTGELFF. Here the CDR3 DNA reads TGTGCCAGCAGCATACGGGAGGGGGACACCGGGGAGCTGTTTTTT.